Listed below are T cell receptor beta chains from one sample, sequenced in a study of T cell responses to AZD1222 COVID-19 vaccine. Clones were read by immunoSEQ multiplex PCR, and TCRdb kept only the in-frame ones, dropping some. The sample lists around 67,000 clones, about four fifths occurring once. The sample was peripheral blood, taken on day 0 of AZD1222 vaccination. The receptors here all came from an adult in good health. The CDR3 runs from the conserved cysteine through the conserved F or W. Fields, in order: clone size, D gene, J gene, V gene, CDR3 protein, CDR3 DNA. The D gene is left open where the match is weak. Rows give clone size only sometimes, using once, few, many, or a class for an expanded clone.

>-|TRBD1|TRBJ2-2|TRBV7-9
CASSWDRFTGELFF
TGTGCCAGCAGTTGGGACAGGTTCACCGGGGAGCTGTTTTTT
>-|TRBD1|TRBJ2-1|TRBV5-6
CASSLFRGGTGTNEQFF
TGTGCCAGCAGCTTGTTCCGAGGCGGGACAGGTACCAATGAGCAGTTCTTC
>-|TRBD1|TRBJ1-6|TRBV5-1
CASSLGQGHNSPLHF
TGCGCCAGCAGCTTGGGACAGGGTCATAATTCACCCCTCCACTTT
>once|-|TRBJ1-5|TRBV7-8
CASSLFTDDQPQHF
TGTGCCAGCAGCTTATTTACAGACGACCAGCCCCAGCATTTT
>-|-|TRBJ2-7|TRBV5-5
CASSLGPQENYEQYF
TGTGCCAGCAGCTTGGGGCCACAGGAGAACTACGAGCAGTACTTC
>-|TRBD1|TRBJ1-1|TRBV5-4
CASSPIGQGGIGAFF
TGTGCCAGCAGCCCCATTGGACAGGGAGGAATAGGAGCTTTCTTT
>few|-|TRBJ1-5|TRBV5-6
CASSLGPDQPQHF
TGTGCCAGCAGCTTGGGTCCCGATCAGCCCCAGCATTTT
>-|-|TRBJ1-2|TRBV5-4
CASSQDSLLANYGYTF
TGTGCCAGCAGCCAGGACAGCCTCTTAGCTAACTATGGCTACACCTTC
>-|-|TRBJ1-3|TRBV3-1/TRBV3-2
CASSQVGPDQYSGNTIYF
TGTGCCAGCAGCCAAGTGGGGCCGGATCAATACTCTGGAAACACCATATATTTT
>-|-|TRBJ2-7|TRBV12-3/TRBV12-4
CASTPEGPYEQYF
TGTGCCAGCACCCCCGAGGGTCCCTACGAGCAGTACTTC
>-|-|TRBJ2-7|TRBV14
CASSQLGSSYEQYF
TGTGCCAGCAGCCAACTTGGGTCTTCCTACGAGCAGTACTTC
>-|-|TRBJ2-1|TRBV27
CASSPNQGPYNEQFF
TGTGCCAGCAGTCCGAATCAGGGCCCCTACAATGAGCAGTTCTTC
>-|-|TRBJ1-2|TRBV18
CASANQGTDYGYTF
TGTGCCAGCGCCAACCAGGGGACCGACTATGGCTACACCTTC
>-|-|TRBJ2-3|TRBV25-1
CASNRGTDTQYF
TGTGCCAGCAATCGGGGCACAGATACGCAGTATTTT
>-|-|TRBJ1-4|TRBV10-3
CAISETHPEKLFF
TGTGCCATCAGTGAGACACACCCTGAAAAACTGTTTTTT
>-|-|TRBJ2-1|TRBV13
CASSLIQDNEQFF
TGTGCCAGCAGCTTAATACAAGACAATGAGCAGTTCTTC
>-|-|TRBJ2-7|TRBV6-5
CASGAGPGYEQYF
TGTGCCAGCGGGGCGGGCCCCGGCTACGAGCAGTACTTC
>-|-|TRBJ2-3|TRBV4-2
CASSLSGDGTDTQYF
TGTGCCAGCAGCCTTTCCGGGGACGGCACAGATACGCAGTATTTT
>-|-|TRBJ1-1|TRBV11-3
CASSLSGGPEAFF
TGTGCCAGCAGCCTTTCCGGAGGGCCTGAAGCTTTCTTT
>-|-|TRBJ1-5|TRBV9
CASSLGGGNQPQHF
TGTGCCAGCAGCCTAGGGGGGGGCAATCAGCCCCAGCATTTT
>few|-|TRBJ1-6|TRBV3-1/TRBV3-2
CASSSTEDSPLHF
TGTGCCAGCAGCTCCACAGAGGATTCACCCCTCCACTTT
>-|TRBD1|TRBJ1-2|TRBV2
CASRAGTDNYGYTF
TGTGCCAGCAGAGCTGGGACAGACAACTATGGCTACACCTTC
>-|-|TRBJ2-1|TRBV7-6
CASSSGYRSSYNEQFF
TGTGCCAGCAGCTCCGGTTACAGGAGCTCCTACAATGAGCAGTTCTTC
>-|-|TRBJ1-1|TRBV7-9
CASSPGRMNTEAFF
TGTGCCAGCAGCCCGGGACGGATGAACACTGAAGCTTTCTTT
>few|TRBD1|TRBJ1-2|TRBV5-5
CASSLGTGEGVNYGYTF
TGTGCCAGCAGCTTGGGGACAGGGGAGGGGGTTAACTATGGCTACACCTTC
>once|-|TRBJ1-6|TRBV6-5
CASMGAQNSPLHF
TGTGCCAGCATGGGGGCACAAAATTCACCCCTCCACTTT
>-|-|TRBJ1-1|TRBV18
CASSPRTGFAEAFF
TGTGCCAGCTCACCCCGAACGGGGTTCGCTGAAGCTTTCTTT
>-|-|TRBJ1-5|TRBV7-2
CASSLGWGAPNQPQHF
TGTGCCAGCAGCTTAGGGTGGGGGGCCCCCAATCAGCCCCAGCATTTT
>-|TRBD2|TRBJ2-3|TRBV7-6
CASSSRLAGNTDTQYF
TGTGCCAGCAGCTCCCGACTAGCGGGAAACACAGATACGCAGTATTTT
>-|-|TRBJ2-7|TRBV14
CASSYGLAYEQYF
TGTGCCAGCAGCTACGGGTTGGCCTACGAGCAGTACTTC
>-|-|TRBJ1-5|TRBV3-1/TRBV3-2
CASSQDWGSNQPQHF
TGTGCCAGCAGCCAAGACTGGGGGAGCAATCAGCCCCAGCATTTT
>-|-|TRBJ2-7|TRBV18
CASSTYQGNEQYF
TGTGCCAGCTCAACCTATCAGGGTAACGAGCAGTACTTC
>-|-|TRBJ1-2|TRBV7-9
CASSLIPDNYGYTF
TGTGCCAGCAGCTTAATTCCAGACAACTATGGCTACACCTTC
>-|-|TRBJ2-1|TRBV7-6
CASSAPRGSNEQFF
TGTGCCAGCAGCGCCCCACGTGGGTCCAATGAGCAGTTCTTC
>-|-|TRBJ2-3|TRBV10-1
CASSEADTQYF
TGCGCCAGCAGTGAGGCAGATACGCAGTATTTT
>-|TRBD2|TRBJ2-7|TRBV5-1
CASRPGSGGPNEQYF
TGCGCCAGCAGGCCCGGGAGCGGGGGCCCCAACGAGCAGTACTTC
>-|-|TRBJ1-2|TRBV29-1
CSVTDYGYTF
TGCAGCGTGACCGACTATGGCTACACCTTC
>-|TRBD1|TRBJ2-1|TRBV6-6
CASSQSPPGQGVDEQFF
TGTGCCAGCAGTCAATCGCCACCGGGACAGGGGGTGGATGAGCAGTTCTTC
>-|TRBD1|TRBJ2-7|TRBV2
CASSDWDRGTYEQYF
TGTGCCAGCAGTGATTGGGACAGGGGGACCTACGAGCAGTACTTC
>-|-|TRBJ1-3|TRBV2
CASSPLTGSGNTIYF
TGTGCCAGCAGCCCTCTCACAGGGTCTGGAAACACCATATATTTT
>-|-|TRBJ1-6|TRBV2
CATSGPGFGSPLHF
TGTGCCACCTCCGGTCCGGGTTTCGGTTCACCCCTCCACTTT
>-|-|TRBJ1-1|TRBV9
CASSVKQGRAFF
TGTGCCAGCAGCGTTAAACAGGGACGGGCTTTCTTT
>-|-|TRBJ2-3|TRBV7-6
CASSLVAGAGDTQYF
TGTGCCAGCAGCTTAGTGGCGGGGGCGGGAGATACGCAGTATTTT
>-|TRBD2|TRBJ2-3|TRBV7-2
CATALAGDFTDTQYF
TGTGCCACCGCATTAGCGGGGGACTTCACAGATACGCAGTATTTT
>-|-|TRBJ2-3|TRBV29-1
CSVETDTQYF
TGCAGCGTTGAGACAGATACGCAGTATTTT
>few|TRBD1|TRBJ2-7|TRBV7-8
CASSPPWRQGGYEQYF
TGTGCCAGCAGCCCCCCTTGGAGACAGGGGGGATACGAGCAGTACTTC
>few|TRBD1|TRBJ1-2|TRBV5-1
CASSLGDRGRGYTF
TGCGCCAGCAGCTTGGGAGACAGGGGGCGCGGCTACACCTTC
>once|TRBD2|TRBJ2-2|TRBV5-1
CASSAETGGTGELFF
TGCGCCAGCAGTGCGGAGACCGGGGGGACCGGGGAGCTGTTTTTT
>-|-|TRBJ2-7|TRBV6-5
CATLARDGGEQYF
TGTGCCACTCTGGCCAGGGATGGGGGAGAGCAGTACTTC
>once|-|TRBJ1-3|TRBV9
CASSVEGGRGNTIYF
TGTGCCAGCAGCGTAGAAGGGGGGAGAGGAAACACCATATATTTT
>once|-|TRBJ1-5|TRBV5-1
CASSEDWAQPQHF
TGCGCCAGCAGCGAGGACTGGGCTCAGCCCCAGCATTTT
>-|TRBD2|TRBJ2-1|TRBV6-2/TRBV6-3
CASSLAGGLYNEQFF
TGTGCCAGCAGTTTAGCGGGGGGCCTATACAATGAGCAGTTCTTC
>-|TRBD2|TRBJ2-7|TRBV27
CASSLGGSYEQYF
TGTGCCAGCAGTTTGGGGGGGTCCTACGAGCAGTACTTC
>-|TRBD1|TRBJ2-7|TRBV27
CASSLAAVRTGGFEQYF
TGTGCCAGCAGTTTGGCCGCGGTACGGACAGGGGGCTTCGAGCAGTACTTC
>-|-|TRBJ2-7|TRBV19
CASSDGTGREQYF
TGTGCCAGTAGTGATGGGACTGGAAGGGAGCAGTACTTC